These 12 T cell receptor beta chains were sequenced from one sample in a study of CD8 T cells in Susac syndrome. The RNA, 0.5 to 1 ug, was put through reverse transcription using random hexamers. TCRdb reprocessed the immunoSEQ multiplex PCR reads with MiXCR, giving one entry per CDR3 protein. The table lists about 150,000 distinct CDR3 sequences, roughly 92% of them singletons, with roughly 0.098% in the top ten. Material: CD4+ T cells from PBMCs. The receptors shown here come from a human donor with multiple sclerosis.

V gene TRBV7-2 combines with J gene TRBJ2-3; D is possibly TRBD2 (6 bases). The CDR3 has 16 amino acids. V was clipped by 0 bases and J by 3 bases, with 13 bases between them. In germline, CDR1 is SGHTA, CDR2 FQGNSA. For the CDR3, the DNA is TGTGCCAGCAGCTTAGCAGGCAGCGGGCGAACAGATACGCAGTATTTT. This codes for CASSLAGSGRTDTQYF.

DNA for the CDR3: TGTGCCAGCAGGGGCAACTCCTATAATTCACCCCTCCACTTT. Its translation is CASRGNSYNSPLHF. The chain combines TRBV28 with TRBJ1-6; no firm D call. Deletions cut 6 bases from V and 0 bases from J, with 6 bases between. The germline CDR1 and CDR2 sequences are MDHEN and SYDVKM. CDR3 length: 14 amino acids.

The sample holds one count of this clonotype. This sequence joins TRBV5-1 and TRBJ2-5; unclear D gene. The germline CDR1 and CDR2 sequences are SGHRS and YFSETQ. The CDR3 has 13 amino acids. V lost 4 bases and J 4 bases, leaving 11 bases between the germline ends. The DNA of the CDR3 is TGCGCCAGCAGCCTTTCAAGAACAGAGACCCAGTACTTC. Protein product: CASSLSRTETQYF.

The chain is built from TRBV19 and TRBJ1-6; D remains ambiguous. The CDR3 is 14 amino acids. Germline CDR1 LNHDA, CDR2 SQIVND (reference sequence). V shed 3 bases and J shed 8 bases, with 11 bases lying between them. The chain's CDR3 is CASSIVELDSPLHF. Written as DNA, the CDR3 is TGTGCCAGTAGTATTGTCGAGTTGGATTCACCCCTCCACTTT.

The chain recombines TRBV7-8 with TRBJ1-4; weak D call: TRBD1 (5 bases). Trimming took 5 bases from V and 0 from J, leaving 19 bases between them. Germline-derived CDR1 and CDR2 are SGHVS and FQNEAQ. The CDR3 has 18 residues. The CDR3: CASSPAYRQTATNEKLFF. The CDR3 DNA follows: TGTGCCAGCAGCCCCGCTTACCGACAGACCGCAACTAATGAAAAACTGTTTTTT.

Here the CDR3 reads CATSRDKLAGGGFSYEQFF. The CDR3 DNA follows: TGTGCCACCAGCAGAGATAAGCTAGCGGGGGGGGGATTTTCTTATGAGCAGTTCTTC. This chain links TRBV15 with TRBJ2-1, with 12 bases that match TRBD2. V lost 0 bases and J lost 8; bases outside the gene matches: 14. Germline V CDR1 and CDR2: LNHNV, YYDKDF (reference sequence). The CDR3 length is 19 residues.

The chain couples TRBV11-3 to TRBJ2-1; D possibly uses TRBD1 or TRBD2 (5 bases each). CDR3 length equals 13 residues. Germline CDR1 is SGHNT and CDR2 is YENEEA. The germline V and J ends were trimmed by 5 bases and 9 bases, with 14 bases remaining between them. This CDR3 reads CASSPLRGGEQFF. The CDR3 bases are TGTGCCAGCAGCCCCCTCCGGGGCGGTGAGCAGTTCTTC.

This chain links TRBV20-1 with TRBJ2-3; TRBD2 aligns across 11 bases. CDR1 DFQATT and CDR2 SNEGSKA come from the germline V gene (reference sequence). This CDR3 has 12 amino acids. CDR3 sequence reads: CSLAGGADTQYF. The DNA for the CDR3 is TGCAGCTTAGCGGGAGGGGCAGATACGCAGTATTTT.

V gene TRBV20-1 combines with J gene TRBJ2-3; possible D gene TRBD2, 6 bases. The ends were cut back, 5 bases at V and 0 bases at J, with 21 bases in the middle. The CDR3 has 17 residues. Germline CDR1 is DFQATT and CDR2 is SNEGSKA (reference sequence). The DNA of the CDR3 is TGCAGTGCTCTTAGACGTTTGGCGGAGGGCAGCACAGATACGCAGTATTTT. It yields the protein CSALRRLAEGSTDTQYF.

The V and J genes are TRBV20-1 and TRBJ2-7; the D call may be TRBD1 or TRBD2 (5 bases each). V lost 6 bases and J lost 0, with 15 bases in between. CDR1 is DFQATT and CDR2 is SNEGSKA in the germline V gene (reference sequence). The CDR3 is 14 residues long. The CDR3 DNA reads TGCAGTGCACTGGACCACGGGGCCTCCTACGAGCAGTACTTC. This encodes CSALDHGASYEQYF.

The chain links TRBV28 to TRBJ2-7; TRBD2 agrees at 8 bases. This CDR3 contains 17 residues. V lost 6 bases and J lost 2; bases outside the gene matches: 15. CDR1 and CDR2 from the germline V gene are MDHEN and SYDVKM. CDR3 sequence: CASSLRRVGTRTYEQYF. In nucleotides, the CDR3 is TGTGCCAGCAGCCTTAGAAGAGTAGGGACTAGAACCTACGAGCAGTACTTC. The full variable domain, completed using reference TRBV28 and TRBJ2-7, is DVKVTQSSRYLVKRTGEKVFLECVQDMDHENMFWYRQDPGLGLRLIYFSYDVKMKEKGDIPEGYSVSREKKERFSLILESASTNQTSMYLCASSLRRVGTRTYEQYFGPGTRLTVT.

This clonotype was seen a few times. Sequence at one end of the junction differs from germline and may be a read error. The J gene is TRBJ2-7, the V gene TRBV15; 7 nucleotides agree with TRBD2. The V gene's germline CDR1 is LNHNV and CDR2 YYDKDF (reference sequence). The CDR3 extends over 17 amino acids. Here the CDR3 DNA reads TGTGCCACCAGCAGAGATCAGCCCGTGGGGGGGAGAGGCGAGCAGTACTTT. It is translated as CATSRDQPVGGRGEQYF.